This record covers a single TCR beta chain. The antigen is not known. The record originates from a study of human T cells and chemical hapten exposure. Study information: Upper-back patches of 0.01% DPC were read at 6 days.

Time point here: pre-sensitization, week 0. Described treatment: therapeutic diphenylcyclopropenone sensitization with weekly scalp DPC. Someone pulled total RNA out of unfractionated whole blood. Trimming pared 4 bases from V and 2 bases from J, leaving 7 bases between. Germline CDR1 reads SQVTM; CDR2 reads ANQGSEA. The CDR3 loop spans 12 amino acids. The study's findings and limits: The number of TCRs over 1 in 1000 frequency stayed unchanged after DPC. PT1 expanded TCR counts correlated positively with patch test score.

One entry per CDR3 protein, called by TCRdb with MiXCR from the RACE reads. The sample lists under 300,000 distinct CDR3 sequences; around 7% were seen once. The rearrangement links TRBV29-1 to TRBJ2-3, with D possibly matching TRBD1 (5 bases). Sequenced here: whole blood, sampled in connection with sensitization to the hapten diphenylcyclopropenone (DPC). The source is a man between 18 and 35 years old with alopecia areata. Some clones in this sample may be carry-over from other donors' samples. The CDR3 bases are TGCAGCGTTGCAGGGTTCACAGATACGCAGTATTTT. Translated, it gives CSVAGFTDTQYF.